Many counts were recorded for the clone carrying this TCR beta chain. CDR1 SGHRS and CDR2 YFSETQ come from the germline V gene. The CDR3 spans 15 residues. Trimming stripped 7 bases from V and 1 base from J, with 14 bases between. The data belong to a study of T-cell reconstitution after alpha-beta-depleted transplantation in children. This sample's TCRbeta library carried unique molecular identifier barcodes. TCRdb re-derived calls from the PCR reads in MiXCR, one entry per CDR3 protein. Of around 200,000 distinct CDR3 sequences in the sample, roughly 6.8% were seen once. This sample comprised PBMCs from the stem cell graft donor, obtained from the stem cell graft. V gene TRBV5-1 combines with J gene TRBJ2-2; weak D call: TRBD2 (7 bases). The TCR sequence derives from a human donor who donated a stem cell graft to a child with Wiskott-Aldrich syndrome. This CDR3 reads CASFPGGLNTGELFF. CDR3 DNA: TGCGCCAGCTTCCCGGGGGGCCTGAACACCGGGGAGCTGTTTTTT.